These T cell receptor beta chains were read from a single sample in a study of shared T cell receptors in the human thymus. Sequencing was performed with immunoSEQ multiplex PCR; in TCRdb, only in-frame clones are kept and a portion is missing. In the table there are under 450,000 clones, roughly 94% of which are singletons. The sequenced sample was thymocytes. These receptors all come from a human donor. The CDR3 runs from the conserved cysteine through the conserved F or W. Fields, in order: V gene, clone size, D gene, J gene, CDR3 protein, CDR3 DNA. D genes are given only for firm matches. The listing skips clone size in some rows; elsewhere it reads once, few, many or a size class.

>TRBV11-3|NA|NA|TRBJ2-3
CASSLGDTQYF
TGTGCCAGCAGCTTAGGAGATACGCAGTATTTT
>TRBV7-9|NA|TRBD2|TRBJ2-1
CASRLAGDSYNEQFF
TGTGCCAGCAGGTTAGCGGGAGACTCCTACAATGAGCAGTTCTTC
>TRBV5-4|once|NA|TRBJ1-3
CASSPGVNSQTGNTIYF
TGTGCCAGCAGCCCAGGAGTTAATAGCCAGACTGGAAACACCATATATTTT
>TRBV6-1|once|NA|TRBJ2-7
CAAAGIYEQYF
TGTGCCGCCGCGGGGATCTACGAGCAGTACTTC
>TRBV11-2|NA|NA|TRBJ2-7
CASSLVLPYEQYF
TGTGCCAGCAGCTTAGTACTACCCTACGAGCAGTACTTC
>TRBV18|NA|NA|TRBJ2-7
CASSTPSGARYEQYF
TGTGCCAGCTCAACACCTTCGGGGGCACGGTACGAGCAGTACTTC
>TRBV2|once|NA|TRBJ2-3
CASSDTTSTDTQYF
TGTGCCAGCAGTGACACGACTAGCACAGATACGCAGTATTTT
>TRBV5-4|NA|TRBD2|TRBJ2-7
CASRNGSGRSYEQYF
TGTGCCAGCAGAAACGGTAGCGGGAGGTCCTACGAGCAGTACTTC
>TRBV13|NA|NA|TRBJ2-2
CASSSLRGVGELFF
TGTGCCAGCAGCTCCTTAAGGGGGGTCGGGGAGCTGTTTTTT
>TRBV7-2|NA|NA|TRBJ2-1
CASSLLVGPLIYNEQFF
TGTGCCAGCAGCCTATTAGTGGGGCCACTCATATACAATGAGCAGTTCTTC
>TRBV6-4|NA|NA|TRBJ1-1
CASSDSQGPGTEAFF
TGTGCCAGCAGTGACTCGCAGGGGCCGGGCACTGAAGCTTTCTTT
>TRBV11-2|NA|TRBD2|TRBJ2-2
CASSRGVAGSNTGELFF
TGTGCCAGCAGCCGCGGGGTAGCGGGATCGAACACCGGGGAGCTGTTTTTT
>TRBV6-1|NA|TRBD2|TRBJ2-1
CASSELAGGYCYNEQFF
TGTGCCAGCAGTGAACTAGCGGGAGGGTATTGCTACAATGAGCAGTTCTTC
>TRBV4-2|NA|TRBD1|TRBJ2-1
CASSQDQGVSSYNEQFF
TGTGCCAGCAGCCAAGATCAGGGGGTGAGCTCCTACAATGAGCAGTTCTTC
>TRBV7-2|NA|TRBD2|TRBJ2-3
CASSLSEGRGLADTQYF
TGTGCCAGCAGCTTATCTGAGGGACGCGGACTAGCGGATACGCAGTATTTT
>TRBV25-1|NA|TRBD1|TRBJ2-2
CASSERGGGTGELFF
TGTGCCAGCAGTGAAAGAGGGGGCGGCACCGGGGAGCTGTTTTTT
>TRBV11-3|NA|TRBD2|TRBJ2-7
CASSLVLAGASYEQYF
TGTGCCAGCAGCTTGGTCCTAGCGGGAGCCTCCTACGAGCAGTACTTC
>TRBV4-3|NA|NA|TRBJ2-2
CASSQVVGNTGELFF
TGCGCCAGCAGCCAAGTGGTCGGGAACACCGGGGAGCTGTTTTTT
>TRBV10-3|NA|NA|TRBJ1-1
CAISEYGRDGYMNTEAFF
TGTGCCATCAGTGAGTATGGAAGAGACGGATACATGAACACTGAAGCTTTCTTT
>TRBV6-1|NA|TRBD1|TRBJ1-2
CASSGPGTGGFGYTF
TGTGCCAGCAGTGGTCCCGGGACAGGGGGCTTTGGCTACACCTTC
>TRBV27|NA|NA|TRBJ2-4
CASSFTTRGKNIQYF
TGTGCCAGCAGTTTTACTACAAGGGGCAAAAACATTCAGTACTTC
>TRBV28|NA|TRBD1|TRBJ2-7
CASSSLNRGRGTYEQYF
TGTGCCAGCAGTTCCCTCAACAGGGGGCGCGGAACCTACGAGCAGTACTTC
>TRBV4-1|NA|NA|TRBJ2-4
CASSQLAGTGASKNIQYF
TGCGCCAGCAGCCAACTTGCCGGGACTGGGGCCTCCAAAAACATTCAGTACTTC
>TRBV9|NA|TRBD2|TRBJ2-1
CASSAKKRESHNEQFF
TGTGCCAGCAGCGCCAAGAAGCGGGAGAGTCACAATGAGCAGTTCTTC
>TRBV27|NA|NA|TRBJ1-2
CASSFQGSYGYTF
TGTGCCAGCAGTTTTCAGGGAAGCTATGGCTACACCTTC
>TRBV21-1|NA|NA|TRBJ2-1
CASSKVGGRVAYEQFF
TGTGCCAGCAGCAAAGTTGGCGGGAGAGTAGCATATGAGCAGTTCTTC
>TRBV20-1|NA|NA|TRBJ2-1
CRALLVREQFF
TGCAGGGCGCTACTAGTTCGTGAGCAGTTCTTC
>TRBV11-1|NA|NA|TRBJ2-2
CATDPPAGSNTGELFF
TGTGCCACCGACCCCCCGGCAGGGTCGAACACCGGGGAGCTGTTTTTT
>TRBV27|NA|NA|TRBJ2-4
CASSPRAVLAKNIQYF
TGTGCCAGCAGTCCCCGAGCGGTCCTAGCCAAAAACATTCAGTACTTC
>TRBV28|NA|TRBD1|TRBJ2-2
CASSSRGQGATGELFF
TGTGCCAGCAGTTCCCGGGGACAGGGGGCGACCGGGGAGCTGTTTTTT
>TRBV6-4|NA|TRBD2|TRBJ2-1
CASSPLGSGGSYNEQFF
TGTGCCAGCAGCCCCCTGGGAAGCGGGGGGTCCTACAATGAGCAGTTCTTC
>TRBV28|NA|NA|TRBJ2-7
CASSFGGTASYEQYF
TGTGCCAGCAGTTTCGGCGGGACGGCCTCCTACGAGCAGTACTTC
>TRBV28|NA|TRBD2|TRBJ2-2
CASSFQTPAGGVGELFF
TGTGCCAGCAGTTTCCAAACCCCGGCGGGAGGGGTCGGGGAGCTGTTTTTT
>TRBV7-9|NA|NA|TRBJ2-4
CASSSRTLAKNIQYF
TGTGCCAGCAGCTCCCGGACATTAGCCAAAAACATTCAGTACTTC
>TRBV5-6|NA|NA|TRBJ2-2
CASSSGQKPTGGELFF
TGTGCCAGCAGCTCCGGACAAAAGCCCACTGGCGGGGAGCTGTTTTTT
>TRBV28|NA|NA|TRBJ1-1
CASRPAYANTEAFF
TGTGCCAGCAGGCCCGCATATGCGAACACTGAAGCTTTCTTT
>TRBV5-8|NA|NA|TRBJ1-2
CASSPTELNGYTF
TGTGCCAGCAGCCCTACAGAGTTAAACGGCTACACCTTC
>TRBV27|NA|TRBD1|TRBJ2-6
CASLPGQGDSGANVLTF
TGTGCCAGTCTACCGGGACAGGGGGACTCTGGGGCCAACGTCCTGACTTTC